A selection of T cell receptor beta chains follows, all from one sample in a study of T cells after yellow fever vaccination. TCRdb analysed the 5' RACE reads with MiXCR anew, one entry per CDR3 protein. The table shows about 400,000 distinct CDR3 sequences, with about 6.2% occurring only once. This material consisted of PBMCs, taken 5 days after the yellow fever booster vaccination. The receptors were gathered from a man aged 30-40 years who received the YFV17D yellow fever vaccine. Each CDR3 is given with its conserved first and last residue. A D gene is named only where the DNA matches it firmly. Size is stated for part of the rows, as once, few or many counts, or as a class when the clone is expanded.

j_call v_call clone_size d_call cdr3_length cdr3_aa cdr3_nt
TRBJ2-3 TRBV7-2 NA NA 14 CASSLGGNRDTQYF TGTGCCAGCAGCTTGGGCGGGAATAGAGATACGCAGTATTTT
TRBJ2-1 TRBV6-1 many TRBD1 15 CASRHSRDRDNEQFF TGTGCCAGCAGACATAGCCGGGACAGAGACAATGAGCAGTTCTTC
TRBJ2-7 TRBV20-1 few NA 13 CSAPGGGPNEQYF TGCAGTGCCCCTGGGGGGGGGCCTAACGAGCAGTACTTC
TRBJ2-1 TRBV30 many TRBD2 14 CAWSKREAGNEQFF TGTGCCTGGAGTAAGCGGGAGGCCGGTAATGAGCAGTTCTTC
TRBJ2-6 TRBV6-2/TRBV6-3 NA TRBD2 16 CASKRGRAAGANVLTF TGTGCCAGCAAACGCGGGAGGGCCGCTGGGGCCAACGTCCTGACTTTC
TRBJ2-6 TRBV19 many NA 16 CASTLDSLSGANVLTF TGTGCCAGTACCCTGGACAGCCTCTCTGGGGCCAACGTCCTGACTTTC
TRBJ2-1 TRBV7-2 once NA 17 CASGRGRGVGCYNEQFF TGTGCCAGCGGTCGGGGCAGGGGTGTCGGCTGCTACAATGAGCAGTTCTTC
TRBJ2-1 TRBV7-6 few NA 12 CASSSTWGEQFF TGTGCCAGCAGCTCCACATGGGGTGAGCAGTTCTTC
TRBJ2-3 TRBV20-1 few NA 15 CSARDGGLVGDTQYF TGCAGTGCTAGAGACGGCGGCCTAGTGGGAGATACGCAGTATTTT
TRBJ2-6 TRBV10-3 many TRBD2 16 CAIKPSGSSGANVLTF TGTGCCATCAAACCAAGCGGGAGCTCTGGGGCCAACGTCCTGACTTTC
TRBJ2-1 TRBV10-3 few TRBD2 15 CAISAGTSGLNEQFF TGTGCCATCAGTGCGGGGACTAGCGGACTAAATGAGCAGTTCTTC
TRBJ2-1 TRBV29-1 NA TRBD2 13 CSVGTSGVGEQFF TGCAGCGTTGGGACTAGCGGGGTGGGCGAGCAGTTCTTC
TRBJ1-5 TRBV7-2 many TRBD1 15 CASTSGTGGNQPQHF TGTGCCAGCACCTCAGGGACAGGGGGCAATCAGCCCCAGCATTTT
TRBJ2-2 TRBV11-2 many TRBD1 18 CASSLALTGGGNTGELFF TGTGCCAGCAGCTTAGCTCTGACAGGGGGTGGAAACACCGGGGAGCTGTTTTTT
TRBJ2-7 TRBV29-1 few TRBD1 13 CSASYRGDDEQYF TGCAGCGCCTCATACAGGGGCGACGACGAGCAGTACTTC
TRBJ2-2 TRBV4-3 NA NA 16 CASSQDPGLNTGELFF TGCGCCAGCAGCCAAGATCCAGGACTAAACACCGGGGAGCTGTTTTTT
TRBJ2-7 TRBV10-3 NA NA 12 CAISEGLDEQYF TGTGCCATCAGTGAGGGCTTGGACGAGCAGTACTTC
TRBJ2-2 TRBV19 few NA 14 CASTAGTNTGELFF TGTGCCAGTACCGCGGGGACGAACACCGGGGAGCTGTTTTTT
TRBJ2-1 TRBV7-2 many NA 11 CASSLAHEQFF TGTGCCAGCAGCCTAGCGCATGAGCAGTTCTTC
TRBJ2-5 TRBV19 NA TRBD2 15 CASSPGLPPVETQYF TGTGCCAGTAGCCCGGGACTACCACCGGTAGAGACCCAGTACTTC
TRBJ2-1 TRBV6-2/TRBV6-3 few TRBD2 16 CASSYTGLAEGNEQFF TGTGCCAGCAGTTACACGGGACTAGCGGAGGGGAATGAGCAGTTCTTC
TRBJ2-1 TRBV15 few TRBD2 17 CATSREPGTSGRSEQFF TGTGCCACCAGCAGAGAACCTGGGACTAGCGGGAGGAGTGAGCAGTTCTTC
TRBJ1-4 TRBV7-2 NA TRBD1 14 CASRADRDGEKLFF TGTGCCAGCAGAGCAGACAGGGACGGTGAAAAACTGTTTTTT
TRBJ2-7 TRBV18 NA NA 17 CASSPQGATPYAYEQYF TGTGCCAGCTCACCACAAGGGGCGACACCTTACGCCTACGAGCAGTACTTC
TRBJ2-1 TRBV6-1 NA TRBD2 18 CASSEPHKTSGIYNEQFF TGTGCCAGCAGTGAACCCCACAAGACTAGCGGGATCTACAATGAGCAGTTCTTC
TRBJ2-7 TRBV12-3/TRBV12-4 many TRBD1 14 CASSTGTGLVEQYF TGTGCCAGCAGTACCGGGACAGGGCTTGTCGAGCAGTACTTC
TRBJ2-3 TRBV20-1 few NA 15 CCAREGGGNTDTQYF TGCTGTGCTAGAGAGGGGGGAGGGAACACAGATACGCAGTATTTT
TRBJ2-3 TRBV20-1 NA TRBD2 20 CSAAPTGTSGRARWIDTQYF TGCAGTGCTGCCCCAACCGGGACTAGCGGGAGGGCCCGATGGATAGATACGCAGTATTTT
TRBJ2-7 TRBV7-3 few NA 15 CASISLFRRFSEQYF TGTGCCAGCATCTCCTTGTTTCGGCGGTTCAGCGAGCAGTACTTC
TRBJ2-3 TRBV7-8 few NA 14 CASSLMQSTDTQYF TGTGCCAGCAGCTTAATGCAGAGCACAGATACGCAGTATTTT
TRBJ2-2 TRBV6-2/TRBV6-3 NA TRBD2 17 CASSQPLAVFNTGELFF TGTGCCAGCAGCCAGCCCCTAGCGGTTTTCAACACCGGGGAGCTGTTTTTT
TRBJ2-1 TRBV7-2 NA TRBD2 15 CASNPGLAGTYEQFF TGTGCCAGCAATCCGGGACTAGCGGGAACCTATGAGCAGTTCTTC
TRBJ2-3 TRBV7-2 many TRBD2 16 CASSLGLAGAGDTQYF TGTGCCAGCAGCTTAGGACTAGCGGGAGCCGGAGATACGCAGTATTTT
TRBJ2-7 TRBV28 few NA 15 CASKDDQGLSYEQYF TGTGCCAGCAAAGACGACCAGGGTTTATCCTACGAGCAGTACTTC
TRBJ2-7 TRBV5-1 NA TRBD2 16 CASGPSGGASSYEQYF TGCGCCAGCGGACCTAGCGGGGGAGCGTCGTCCTACGAGCAGTACTTC
TRBJ2-1 TRBV9 many TRBD2 15 CASSVAGLAMNEQFF TGTGCCAGCAGCGTAGCGGGACTAGCAATGAATGAGCAGTTCTTC
TRBJ2-7 TRBV20-1 many NA 11 CSAFNGDEQYF TGCAGTGCTTTTAATGGCGACGAGCAGTACTTC
TRBJ2-1 TRBV20-1 NA TRBD2 13 CSASSSGRNEQFF TGCAGTGCTAGTTCTAGCGGGAGAAATGAGCAGTTCTTC
TRBJ2-2 TRBV7-9 many TRBD2 16 CASSPRTSSYTGELFF TGTGCCAGCAGCCCCCGGACTAGCAGCTACACCGGGGAGCTGTTTTTT
TRBJ2-1 TRBV24-1 few NA 11 CATSDLEEQFF TGTGCCACCAGTGATCTGGAAGAGCAGTTCTTC
TRBJ1-1 TRBV19 few NA 11 CASQGATEAFF TGTGCCAGCCAGGGCGCCACTGAAGCTTTCTTT
TRBJ2-5 TRBV5-4 few NA 15 CASSSSGTTQETQYF TGTGCCAGCAGCTCCTCCGGGACAACTCAAGAGACCCAGTACTTC
TRBJ2-7 TRBV5-8 few NA 14 CASSLTGGAYEQYF TGTGCCAGCAGCCTAACCGGGGGTGCCTACGAGCAGTACTTC
TRBJ1-5 TRBV7-9 NA NA 14 CASSLVGVNQPQHF TGTGCCAGCAGCTTAGTAGGGGTGAATCAGCCCCAGCATTTT